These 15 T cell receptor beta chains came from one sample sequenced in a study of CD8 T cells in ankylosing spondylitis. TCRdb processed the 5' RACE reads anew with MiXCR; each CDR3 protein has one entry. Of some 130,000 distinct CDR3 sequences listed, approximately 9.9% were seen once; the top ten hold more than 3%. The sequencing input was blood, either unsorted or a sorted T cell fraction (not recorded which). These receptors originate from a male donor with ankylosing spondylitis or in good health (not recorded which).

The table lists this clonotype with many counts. The CDR3 reads CASSTPYPLGREGTEAFF. In nucleotides, the CDR3 is TGTGCCAGCAGCACACCTTACCCTCTTGGGAGAGAGGGCACTGAAGCTTTCTTT. The rearrangement uses TRBV12-3 or TRBV12-4 and TRBJ1-1; D is unresolved. The CDR3 totals 18 residues. Trimming removed 6 bases at V and 4 bases at J, with 27 bases between.

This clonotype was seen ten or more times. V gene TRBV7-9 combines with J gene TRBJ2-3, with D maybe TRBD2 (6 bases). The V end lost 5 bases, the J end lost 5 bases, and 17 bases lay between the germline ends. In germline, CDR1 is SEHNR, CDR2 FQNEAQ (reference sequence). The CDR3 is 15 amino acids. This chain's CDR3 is CASSPGGGRGDTQYF. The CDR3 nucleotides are TGTGCCAGCAGCCCCGGGGGAGGAAGGGGAGATACGCAGTATTTT.

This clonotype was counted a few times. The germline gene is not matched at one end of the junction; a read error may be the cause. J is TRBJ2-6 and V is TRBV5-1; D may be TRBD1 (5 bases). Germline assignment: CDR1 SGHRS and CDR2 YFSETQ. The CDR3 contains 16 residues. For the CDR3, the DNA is TGCGCCAGCAGCTTGGACACAGGATCTGGGGCCAACGGCCTGACTTTC. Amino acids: CASSLDTGSGANGLTF.

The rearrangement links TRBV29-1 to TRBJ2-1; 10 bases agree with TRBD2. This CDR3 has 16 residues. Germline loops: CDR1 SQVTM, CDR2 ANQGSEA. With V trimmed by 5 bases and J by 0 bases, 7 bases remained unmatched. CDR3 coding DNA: TGCAGCGTTCTGACTAGCGGGCCGAGCTCCTACAATGAGCAGTTCTTC. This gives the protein CSVLTSGPSSYNEQFF.

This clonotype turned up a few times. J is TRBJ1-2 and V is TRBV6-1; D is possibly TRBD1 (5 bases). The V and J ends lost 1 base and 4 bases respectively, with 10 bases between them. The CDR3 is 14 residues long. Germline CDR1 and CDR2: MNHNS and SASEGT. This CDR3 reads CASSEGTPGYGYTF. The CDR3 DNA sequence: TGTGCCAGCAGTGAAGGGACACCTGGCTATGGCTACACCTTC.

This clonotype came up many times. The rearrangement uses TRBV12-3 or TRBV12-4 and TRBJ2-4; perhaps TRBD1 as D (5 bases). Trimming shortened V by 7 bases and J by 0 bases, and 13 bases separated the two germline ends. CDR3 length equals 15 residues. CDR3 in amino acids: CASTIRGIAKNIQYF. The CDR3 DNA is TGTGCCAGCACCATTAGGGGTATAGCCAAAAACATTCAGTACTTC.

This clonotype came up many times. The CDR3 here is CSAPRGNYGYTF. In DNA form, the CDR3 reads TGCAGTGCGCCTCGGGGGAACTATGGCTACACCTTC. The chain uses TRBV20-1 and TRBJ1-2, with D tentatively TRBD1 (5 bases). Deletions cut 6 bases from V and 2 bases from J, with 10 bases between. In germline, CDR1 is DFQATT, CDR2 SNEGSKA (reference sequence). The CDR3 contains 12 residues.

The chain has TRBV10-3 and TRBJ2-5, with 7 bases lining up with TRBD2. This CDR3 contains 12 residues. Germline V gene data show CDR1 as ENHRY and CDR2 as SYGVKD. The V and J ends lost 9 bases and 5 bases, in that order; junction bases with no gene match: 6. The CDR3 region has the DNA TGTGCCATGGGGGAGGGCGGCGAGACCCAGTACTTC. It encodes CAMGEGGETQYF.

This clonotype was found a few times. The CDR3 DNA sequence: TGCGCCAGCAGCTTGTCAGGGGGCGCGGGCGGGAACACTGAAGCTTTCTTT. Translating gives CASSLSGGAGGNTEAFF. This rearrangement joins TRBV5-1 to TRBJ1-1; 8 bases are shared with TRBD1. This CDR3 comprises 17 residues. With V trimmed by 1 base and J by 1 base, 9 bases remained unmatched. The germline V gene has CDR1 SGHRS and CDR2 YFSETQ.

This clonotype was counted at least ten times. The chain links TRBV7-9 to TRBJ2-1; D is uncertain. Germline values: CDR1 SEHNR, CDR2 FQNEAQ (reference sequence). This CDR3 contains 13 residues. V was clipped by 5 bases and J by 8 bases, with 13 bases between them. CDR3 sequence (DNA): TGTGCCAGCAGCCCGATGGAAAAAGATGAGCAGTTCTTC. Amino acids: CASSPMEKDEQFF.

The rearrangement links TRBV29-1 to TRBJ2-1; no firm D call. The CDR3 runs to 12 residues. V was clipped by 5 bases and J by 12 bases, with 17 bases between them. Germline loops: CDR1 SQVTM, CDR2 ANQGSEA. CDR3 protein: CSVMSSQPGQFF. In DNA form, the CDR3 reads TGCAGCGTTATGTCCAGCCAGCCTGGGCAGTTCTTC.

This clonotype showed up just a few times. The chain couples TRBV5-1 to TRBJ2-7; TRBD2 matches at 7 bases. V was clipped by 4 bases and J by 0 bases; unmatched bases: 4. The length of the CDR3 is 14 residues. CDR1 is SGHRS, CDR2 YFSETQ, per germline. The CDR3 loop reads CASSTGTTSYEQYF. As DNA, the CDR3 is TGCGCCAGCAGCACCGGGACTACCTCCTACGAGCAGTACTTC.

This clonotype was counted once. Here the CDR3 DNA reads TGCAGTGCTACCACAGGGGAGGGAAACTATGGCTACACCTTC. Its protein product is CSATTGEGNYGYTF. The chain combines TRBV20-1 with TRBJ1-2, with 7 bases that match TRBD1. The CDR3 totals 14 residues. Per germline, CDR1 DFQATT and CDR2 SNEGSKA (reference sequence). J was trimmed by 2 bases and V by 4 bases; bases with no gene match: 7.

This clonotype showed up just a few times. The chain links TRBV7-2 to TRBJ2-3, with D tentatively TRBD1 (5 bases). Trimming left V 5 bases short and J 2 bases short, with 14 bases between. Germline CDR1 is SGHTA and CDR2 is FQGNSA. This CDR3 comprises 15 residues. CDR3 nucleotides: TGTGCCAGCAGCGATCAGGGCATTCTCACAGATACGCAGTATTTT. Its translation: CASSDQGILTDTQYF.

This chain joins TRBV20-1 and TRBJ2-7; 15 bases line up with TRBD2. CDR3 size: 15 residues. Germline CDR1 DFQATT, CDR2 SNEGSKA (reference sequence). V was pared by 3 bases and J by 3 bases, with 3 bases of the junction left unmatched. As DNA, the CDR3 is TGCAGTGCTAGGGGACTAGCGGGAGGATTCTACGAGCAGTACTTC. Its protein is CSARGLAGGFYEQYF.